This T cell receptor (beta chain) was recorded in a study of blood T cell repertoires in COVID-19 (dated by TCRdb to the early 2020s). Regarding the research as a whole: Samples from collaborators originated in the United States, Italy and Spain and spanned both the acute and convalescent phases of COVID-19. A de-identified subject ID, COVID-19 status, age in years and sex were almost always included in the sample metadata. The repertoires were released in a freely available public database meant as a resource for research on the immune response to SARS-CoV-2. The samples were drawn from two sources: the first 160 participants of the ongoing ImmuneRACE study, and over 950 subjects contributed by 6 global collaborators. HLA class I and class II types, where available, came from metadata supplied by the sample provider rather than from assay-based typing. The prospective study material was composed of cDNA or gDNA derived from T cells, B-cell-depleted T cells, or PBMCs. Subjects who had been exposed to COVID-19, were actively infected with it, or had recovered from it provided the deeply sampled blood TCRbeta repertoires that made up the dataset. Overall results and qualifications from the work: Clinical and demographic metadata were provided uncurated, with the amount varying by source and participant.

Worth noting for this clone: It has no known antigen specificity. Base qualities are not recorded, but no much larger clone differs from it by a single base.

At one collaborating source in Seattle, patients were enrolled during active infection and were followed longitudinally through the course of disease. Each collaborating institution followed its own protocols to collect whole blood in K2EDTA tubes. For TCRbeta analysis, collaborator samples were shipped as frozen whole blood, as isolated PBMCs, or as DNA extracted from either sample type. TCRbeta CDR3 regions were amplified from genomic DNA by means of the immunoSEQ Assay, a bias-controlled multiplex PCR. On the study's bioinformatics: The number of nucleated cells in each sample was estimated from the amplification of reference gene primers within the assay. Sequence reads were collapsed and filtered to measure the absolute abundance of every unique TCRbeta CDR3 rearrangement. For each sample, productive Simpson clonality was calculated by taking the square root of Simpson's diversity index across productive rearrangements. The immuneACCESS repertoire file appears here via TCRdb, limited to in-frame rearrangements. These files lack a portion of the clones; in checked studies, under half of the deficit traces to unresolved V genes, and the cause of the others is not known. Clone size and the V and J calls come from that table; the DNA yielded D and trimming. This sample is represented by tens of thousands of clones; roughly nine tenths of them were singletons. The top ten constitute 15% to 20% of the sample.

The sample comprised peripheral blood. The source is a woman in her sixties with COVID-19, enrolled during active disease.

The sequence in DNA is TGTGCCAGTTTGTCAGGACTAGCGGGGGGACAGCAGTTCTTC. This yields the protein CASLSGLAGGQQFF. Recombination connected TRBV19 to TRBJ2-1; 14 bases in between match TRBD2. According to the germline V gene (reference sequence), CDR1 reads LNHDA and CDR2 reads SQIVND. The CDR3 covers 14 residues, taking in both the cysteine and the phenylalanine. Left in the record is the CDR3 DNA by itself, 42 bases read in frame from the first base. Trimming leaves V shorter by 8 bases and J shorter by 11 bases, with the junction holding 8 bases beyond the gene matches.